What follows are 29 T cell receptor beta chains derived from one specimen sequenced in a study of blood T cell repertoires in COVID-19. Assay: immunoSEQ multiplex PCR; the TCRdb copy retains only in-frame clones and omits some. Here the sample spans about 320,000 clones, approximately 91% being singletons. The sequencing sample was made of PBMCs or T cells enriched from blood (not recorded which). Every receptor here comes from a man aged 55 to 69 who had recovered from COVID-19.

This CDR3 reads CASSLRGGSGDTQYF. In DNA form, the CDR3 reads TGTGCCAGCAGCTTACGAGGGGGCAGTGGAGATACGCAGTATTTT. The gene calls are TRBV11-3 and TRBJ2-3; 7 bases are shared with TRBD1. The CDR3 loop spans 15 amino acids. After removal of 2 bases from V and 5 bases from J, the junction contained 7 bases not matched to a gene. Germline assignment: CDR1 SGHNT and CDR2 YENEEA.

The gene calls are TRBV6-2 or TRBV6-3 and TRBJ2-5, with D unresolved. There are 12 residues in the CDR3. Looked up from germline, CDR1 is MNHEY and CDR2 is SVGEGT. Trimming took 5 bases from V and 0 from J, leaving 4 bases between them. CDR3 amino acids: CASSGYQETQYF. The CDR3 bases are TGTGCCAGCAGTGGCTACCAAGAGACCCAGTACTTC.

The V call is TRBV7-3, the J call TRBJ1-2, with 10 bases identical to TRBD1. Looked up from germline, CDR1 is SGHTA and CDR2 is FQGTGA. The CDR3 has 15 residues. V dropped 2 bases and J dropped 5; count of bases not matched to a gene: 5. In nucleotides, the CDR3 is TGTGCCAGCAGCTTACCAGGACAGGGGGTTTATGGCTACACCTTC. Translating it yields CASSLPGQGVYGYTF. The full variable domain, its missing parts supplied by reference TRBV7-3 and TRBJ1-2, is GAGVSQTPSNKVTEKGKYVELRCDPISGHTALYWYRQSLGQGPEFLIYFQGTGAADDSGLPNDRFFAVRPEGSVSTLKIQRTERGDSAVYLCASSLPGQGVYGYTFGSGTRLTVV.

The gene calls are TRBV7-9 and TRBJ2-2, with 8 bases fitting TRBD2. The CDR3 spans 15 residues. The ends lost 5 bases at V and 0 bases at J; junction bases unmatched: 2. Germline CDR1 is SEHNR and CDR2 is FQNEAQ (reference sequence). The CDR3 region has the DNA TGTGCCAGCAGCCTGACTAGCGCGAACACCGGGGAGCTGTTTTTT. This translates into CASSLTSANTGELFF.

This clone was recorded once. The V call is TRBV6-2 or TRBV6-3, the J call TRBJ2-7, with D maybe TRBD1 (5 bases). Trimming left V 6 bases short and J 7 bases short, with 22 bases between. CDR3 length: 15 residues. The germline V gene has CDR1 MNHEY and CDR2 SVGEGT. The CDR3 sequence: CASSRVGPASGEQYF. The DNA of the CDR3 is TGTGCCAGCAGCCGGGTGGGTCCCGCGTCAGGGGAGCAGTACTTC.

The chain is built from TRBV6-2 or TRBV6-3 and TRBJ2-7; 9 positions match TRBD1. The germline V gene has CDR1 MNHEY and CDR2 SVGEGT. CDR3 length: 17 residues. V shed 3 bases and J 5 bases; nucleotides not matched to a gene: 14. The CDR3 nucleotides read TGTGCCAGCAGTTATATAACCGGGACAGGGATAAGACACGAGCAGTACTTC. It codes for CASSYITGTGIRHEQYF.

The chain is built from TRBV5-1 and TRBJ2-2, with 9 bases matching TRBD1. Germline trimming cut 4 bases from V and 6 bases from J; bases unmatched to any gene: 4. Germline CDR1 is SGHRS and CDR2 is YFSETQ. CDR3 length: 14 residues. The CDR3 loop is CASSTRQGAGELFF. CDR3 nucleotide sequence: TGCGCCAGCAGCACTAGACAGGGGGCCGGGGAGCTGTTTTTT.

This chain connects TRBV6-2 or TRBV6-3 to TRBJ2-2, with 9 bases matching TRBD2. Germline CDR1 reads MNHEY; CDR2 reads SVGEGT. The V gene end was trimmed by 0 bases and the J gene end by 2 bases; junction bases not matched to a gene: 10. The length of the CDR3 is 19 residues. Here the CDR3 reads CASSYSFFGLASNTGELFF. DNA for the CDR3: TGTGCCAGCAGTTACTCGTTTTTTGGACTAGCGAGTAACACCGGGGAGCTGTTTTTT.

This clone has just a few counts. This sequence joins TRBV9 and TRBJ1-6; 7 bases are a match to TRBD1. CDR3 length: 16 amino acids. Per the germline V gene, CDR1 is SGDLS and CDR2 is YYNGEE. V gave up 4 bases and J gave up 4 bases; unmatched junction bases: 8. The CDR3 sequence is CASSTTGNPYNSPLHF. The CDR3 DNA sequence: TGTGCCAGCAGCACGACAGGGAATCCTTATAATTCACCCCTCCACTTT.

The gene calls are TRBV24-1 and TRBJ2-1; 7 nucleotides line up with TRBD1. Trimming cost V 9 bases and J 6 bases; bases outside gene matches: 4. This CDR3 spans 12 amino acids. The germline V gene encodes CDR1 KGHDR and CDR2 SFDVKD. CDR3 in amino acids: CATERDSNEQFF. The CDR3 nucleotides read TGTGCCACCGAAAGGGACAGCAATGAGCAGTTCTTC.

The V call is TRBV19, the J call TRBJ2-3; no firm D call. With 5 bases removed from V and 2 bases from J, the gap between germline ends came to 14 bases. The CDR3 length is 15 residues. Germline-derived CDR1 and CDR2 are LNHDA and SQIVND (reference sequence). The chain's CDR3 is CASSPAALYTDTQYF. The CDR3 DNA sequence: TGTGCCAGTAGTCCAGCAGCGTTGTACACAGATACGCAGTATTTT.

This chain links TRBV6-8 with TRBJ2-3, with 11 bases fitting TRBD2. The CDR3 extends over 18 amino acids. V lost 2 bases and J lost 4; bases outside the gene matches: 11. Germline loops: CDR1 MNHGY, CDR2 SAAAGT. As DNA, the CDR3 is TGTGCCAGCAGTTACGAACTAGCGGGGGACGCACGTTCAGATACGCAGTATTTT. Amino acid sequence: CASSYELAGDARSDTQYF.

The V call is TRBV9, the J call TRBJ2-3; a possible D gene is TRBD2 (6 bases). Germline V gene data show CDR1 as SGDLS and CDR2 as YYNGEE. The CDR3 totals 17 residues. V was shortened by 6 bases and J by 0 bases, with 20 bases between the two germline ends. CDR3 residues: CASNRLVAERSTDTQYF. For the CDR3, the DNA is TGTGCCAGCAATAGGCTGGTAGCGGAGAGGAGCACAGATACGCAGTATTTT.

This chain uses TRBV9 with TRBJ1-2, with D maybe TRBD1 (5 bases). The ends were cut back, 3 bases at V and 4 bases at J, with 16 bases in the middle. The CDR3 spans 15 residues. CDR1 and CDR2 from the germline V gene are SGDLS and YYNGEE. The CDR3 region has the DNA TGTGCCAGCAGCGCCCAAACGAAGGGGCTCTATGGCTACACCTTC. As protein: CASSAQTKGLYGYTF.

The chain employs TRBV7-9 and TRBJ1-2; 9 bases agree with TRBD1. The CDR3 is 15 amino acids. Germline trimming cut 0 bases from V and 6 bases from J; bases unmatched to any gene: 5. CDR1 is SEHNR and CDR2 is FQNEAQ in the germline V gene (reference sequence). The DNA of the CDR3 is TGTGCCAGCAGCTTAGCGCCGGGACAGGGCCATGGCTACACCTTC. It yields the protein CASSLAPGQGHGYTF.

V and J are TRBV7-9 and TRBJ1-6, with 8 positions matching TRBD1. Germline lookup yields CDR1 SEHNR and CDR2 FQNEAQ (reference sequence). This CDR3 is built from 15 residues. The J segment lost 7 bases and the V segment lost 5 bases, leaving 7 bases of the junction unmatched. The CDR3 DNA is TGTGCCAGCAGCGCGCAACAGGGGGTAAATTCACCCCTCCACTTT. It is translated as CASSAQQGVNSPLHF.

CDR3 loop: CASSFSGVGTDTQYF. DNA for the CDR3: TGTGCCAGCAGCTTCTCAGGGGTAGGCACAGATACGCAGTATTTT. This chain links TRBV7-9 with TRBJ2-3, with D possibly being TRBD1 (6 bases). This CDR3 spans 15 amino acids. In germline, CDR1 is SEHNR, CDR2 FQNEAQ (reference sequence). V lost 3 bases to trimming and J lost 1 base, with 11 bases between them. Looking up the rest from reference TRBV7-9 and TRBJ2-3 gives the full variable domain: DTGVSQNPRHKITKRGQNVTFRCDPISEHNRLYWYRQTLGQGPEFLTYFQNEAQLEKSRLLSDRFSAERPKGSFSTLEIQRTEQGDSAMYLCASSFSGVGTDTQYFGPGTRLTVL.

This chain joins TRBV7-2 and TRBJ2-1; D unresolved. CDR3 length: 13 residues. CDR1 SGHTA and CDR2 FQGNSA come from the germline V gene. Trimming removed 0 bases at V and 14 bases at J, with 14 bases between. The CDR3 coding sequence is TGTGCCAGCAGCTTAGCGCCCTCTAGGTCGGAGTTCTTC. As protein: CASSLAPSRSEFF. The full variable domain, with the rest looked up from reference TRBV7-2 and TRBJ2-1, is GAGVSQSPSNKVTEKGKDVELRCDPISGHTALYWYRQSLGQGLEFLIYFQGNSAPDKSGLPSDRFSAERTGGSVSTLTIQRTQQEDSAVYLCASSLAPSRSEFFGPGTRLTVL.

V gene TRBV5-1 combines with J gene TRBJ2-7, with 7 positions matching TRBD1. The V segment lost 0 bases and the J segment 0 bases; nucleotides outside the gene matches: 6. The CDR3 contains 16 residues. Germline V gene sequence: CDR1 SGHRS, CDR2 YFSETQ. The CDR3 reads CASSLVTGTASYEQYF. Here the CDR3 DNA reads TGCGCCAGCAGCTTGGTCACCGGGACAGCCTCCTACGAGCAGTACTTC.

CDR3 loop: CASRITGNTEAFF. The CDR3 DNA sequence: TGTGCCAGCAGGATAACAGGGAACACTGAAGCTTTCTTT. V is TRBV7-2 and J is TRBJ1-1, with D maybe TRBD1 (5 bases). V shed 6 bases and J shed 1 base, with 9 bases lying between them. The length of the CDR3 is 13 residues. The germline V gene has CDR1 SGHTA and CDR2 FQGNSA.

The V gene is TRBV7-2, the J gene TRBJ2-1; 9 bases match TRBD2. There are 14 residues in the CDR3. Germline-derived CDR1 and CDR2 are SGHTA and FQGNSA. The J segment lost 9 bases and the V segment lost 3 bases, leaving 6 bases of the junction unmatched. CDR3 residues: CASSFVREGLEQFF. The CDR3 DNA follows: TGTGCCAGCAGCTTTGTGCGGGAGGGGCTTGAGCAGTTCTTC.

The chain joins TRBV27 to TRBJ1-6; 10 bases are a match to TRBD1. The CDR3 contains 15 residues. Germline V gene sequence: CDR1 MNHEY, CDR2 SMNVEV (reference sequence). V lost 8 bases, J lost 7 bases, and 8 bases stayed unmatched. The CDR3 DNA sequence: TGTGCCAGCCGCTCCGGGACAGGGGACAATTCACCCCTCCACTTT. Its protein is CASRSGTGDNSPLHF.

The chain combines TRBV6-2 or TRBV6-3 with TRBJ1-1; D is unclear. Germline V lookup: CDR1 MNHEY, CDR2 SVGEGT. V lost 0 bases and J 6 bases, leaving 11 bases between the germline ends. There are 14 residues in the CDR3. This chain's CDR3 is CASSYSLTRSEAFF. CDR3 nucleotides: TGTGCCAGCAGTTACTCTCTAACGCGGTCTGAAGCTTTCTTT.

V is TRBV30 and J is TRBJ2-5; 10 positions match TRBD1. With V trimmed by 2 bases and J by 5 bases, 14 bases remained unmatched. In germline, CDR1 is GTSNPN, CDR2 SVGIG (reference sequence). This CDR3 comprises 17 residues. The DNA for the CDR3 is TGTGCCTGGAGTAGCGGTTTTCCGACAGGGGGCTTGGAGACCCAGTACTTC. Translating it yields CAWSSGFPTGGLETQYF. Full variable domain (rest looked up from reference TRBV30 and TRBJ2-5): SQTIHQWPATLVQPVGSPLSLECTVEGTSNPNLYWYRQAAGRGLQLLFYSVGIGQISSEVPQNLSASRPQDRQFILSSKKLLLSDSGFYLCAWSSGFPTGGLETQYFGPGTRLLVL.

This chain joins TRBV15 and TRBJ2-3, with D maybe TRBD2 (6 bases). This CDR3 region has 14 residues. The V gene's germline CDR1 is LNHNV and CDR2 YYDKDF (reference sequence). Trimming removed 3 bases at V and 2 bases at J, with 9 bases between. The CDR3: CATSSKDYTDTQYF. In DNA, the CDR3 is TGTGCCACCAGCAGCAAGGACTACACAGATACGCAGTATTTT.

This clone was observed a single time. The chain employs TRBV29-1 and TRBJ2-2, with D possibly matching TRBD1 (5 bases). The CDR3 is 16 amino acids. Trimming removed 0 bases from V and 6 bases from J, with 17 bases in between. The germline V gene has CDR1 SQVTM and CDR2 ANQGSEA. The CDR3 sequence: CSVEDRGRRAAGELFF. As DNA, the CDR3 is TGCAGCGTTGAAGATAGGGGCAGAAGGGCAGCCGGGGAGCTGTTTTTT.

This rearrangement joins TRBV4-3 to TRBJ2-3; 10 bases agree with TRBD2. V shed 4 bases and J 0 bases; nucleotides not matched to a gene: 4. Germline lookup yields CDR1 LGHNA and CDR2 YSLEER. The length of the CDR3 is 16 residues. The CDR3 DNA reads TGCGCCAGCAGCCCCGGGACTAGCGCCAGCACAGATACGCAGTATTTT. Translating gives CASSPGTSASTDTQYF.

The chain uses TRBV29-1 and TRBJ2-7, with TRBD2 matching over 7 bases. Germline assignment: CDR1 SQVTM and CDR2 ANQGSEA. Trimming removed 1 base from V and 5 bases from J; junction bases left unmatched: 5. CDR3 length: 13 residues. The CDR3 DNA is TGCAGCGTTGAAGGTCTAGCGGCAAACGAGCAGTACTTC. Protein: CSVEGLAANEQYF.

The genes are TRBV9 and TRBJ1-2; TRBD1 matches 8 bases. The V segment lost 0 bases and the J segment 4 bases; nucleotides outside the gene matches: 8. The CDR3 runs 16 residues. Germline CDR1 reads SGDLS; CDR2 reads YYNGEE. DNA for the CDR3: TGTGCCAGCAGCGTAGCTACCGACAGGGGTGGCTATGGCTACACCTTC. Residues: CASSVATDRGGYGYTF.